The sequence of this TCR beta chain was determined in a study of blood T cells in healthy people across ages. Comments on this clonotype: Its cognate antigen is unknown.

The CDR3 has 14 amino acids. Trimming left V 4 bases short and J 5 bases short, with 15 bases between. CDR1 and CDR2 (germline): MDHEN, SYDVKM. Whole-study findings and limits: There were more naive CD4+ cells and higher diversity in long-lived donors than in aged donors.

Through a sample-barcoded 5' primer and a J-beta primer mix, a second PCR was run for about 6 to 11 cycles. Sequencing of every sample gave 3 million or more CDR3-containing paired-end reads. TCRdb recomputed calls from the 5' RACE reads with MiXCR, one row per CDR3 protein. Among approximately 960,000 distinct CDR3 sequences listed, about 28% were seen once. The data also belong to a second study, concerning T cells of mothers and their children. Per that paper: The people who donated were a few healthy Caucasian mothers and their six children.

The rearrangement joins TRBV28 to TRBJ2-7; D unresolved. The clonotype comes from a middle-aged woman in good health. Sequencing was done on a sample of blood. The CDR3 is CASSWQVSLDEQYF. CDR3 nucleotides: TGTGCCAGCAGTTGGCAGGTCTCCCTCGACGAGCAGTACTTC.